These 23 T cell receptor beta chains came from one sample sequenced in a study of cytomegalovirus exposure and HLA in healthy donors. PCR primers comprised 60 Vbeta and 13 Jbeta primers. Measured with immunoSEQ multiplex PCR; TCRdb has only the in-frame clones, and not every one. The table has 95,000 to 150,000 clones, 80% to 85% seen once; the top ten hold less than 2.5%. Sample: PBMCs. Receptors were obtained from a middle-aged woman in good health and CMV-seronegative.

V usage is TRBV12-5 and J usage is TRBJ1-2, with a possible D match to TRBD1 (6 bases). The CDR3 is 14 amino acids. Trimming took off 1 base at V and 7 bases at J, with 13 bases between the two ends. Germline V gene lookup returns CDR1 LGHNT and CDR2 FRNRAP. CDR3 amino acids: CASGLAQGMSGYTF. The CDR3 DNA reads TGTGCTAGTGGTTTGGCACAGGGAATGAGTGGCTACACCTTC. Drawing the rest from reference TRBV12-5 and TRBJ1-2, the complete variable domain is DARVTQTPRHKVTEMGQEVTMRCQPILGHNTVFWYRQTMMQGLELLAYFRNRAPLDDSGMPKDRFSAEMPDATLATLKIQPSEPRDSAVYFCASGLAQGMSGYTFGSGTRLTVV.

The CDR3 sequence: CASSSAGSHLHQPQHF. Here the CDR3 DNA reads TGTGCCAGCAGTTCGGCGGGGTCCCATTTGCATCAGCCCCAGCATTTT. The chain is built from TRBV6-6 and TRBJ1-5, with D unresolved. Germline CDR1 is MNHNY and CDR2 is SVGAGI (reference sequence). V was pared by 4 bases and J by 5 bases, with 18 bases between. CDR3 length equals 16 residues.

J is TRBJ1-1 and V is TRBV19; 10 bases align to TRBD1. Germline-derived CDR1 and CDR2 are LNHDA and SQIVND (reference sequence). V shed 6 bases, J shed 6 bases, and the junction held 16 bases outside the gene matches. The CDR3 sequence is 17 residues long. CDR3 amino acids: CASRTNKRTGGEAEAFF. CDR3 nucleotides: TGTGCCAGTAGAACAAATAAAAGGACAGGGGGGGAGGCTGAAGCTTTCTTT.

The V call is TRBV15, the J call TRBJ2-5, with a weak D call TRBD1 (6 bases). The CDR3 is made up of 16 amino acids. Between the trimmed V and J ends, which lost 5 bases and 1 base, there was a span of 17 bases. Germline CDR1 reads LNHNV; CDR2 reads YYDKDF (reference sequence). Here the CDR3 reads CATSALLLTGQETQYF. CDR3 DNA sequence: TGTGCCACCAGCGCCTTGCTCTTGACAGGCCAAGAGACCCAGTACTTC.

V usage is TRBV30 and J usage is TRBJ2-1, with TRBD2 matching 9 bases. V lost 3 bases to trimming and J lost 8 bases; unmatched junction nucleotides: 17. This CDR3 is 17 amino acids long. Looked up from germline, CDR1 is GTSNPN and CDR2 is SVGIG (reference sequence). CDR3 sequence reads: CAWSAWTTSSGEDEQFF. In DNA, the CDR3 is TGTGCCTGGAGCGCTTGGACGACGTCTAGCGGGGAGGATGAGCAGTTCTTC. Supplemented by reference TRBV30 and TRBJ2-1, the full variable domain reads SQTIHQWPATLVQPVGSPLSLECTVEGTSNPNLYWYRQAAGRGLQLLFYSVGIGQISSEVPQNLSASRPQDRQFILSSKKLLLSDSGFYLCAWSAWTTSSGEDEQFFGPGTRLTVL.

This chain links TRBV19 with TRBJ2-7; 11 bases are a match to TRBD2. CDR3 length equals 15 residues. V dropped 7 bases and J dropped 1; count of bases not matched to a gene: 6. CDR1 is LNHDA, CDR2 SQIVND, per germline (reference sequence). The CDR3 sequence is CASIDSGRGSYEQYF. CDR3 nucleotide sequence: TGTGCCAGTATCGATAGCGGGAGGGGATCCTACGAGCAGTACTTC.

To note about this clone: Other DNA sequences from this sample encode an identical CDR3 as well. The chain employs TRBV6-1 and TRBJ2-5; TRBD2 might be the D (6 bases). From germline, CDR1 is MNHNS and CDR2 SASEGT. The CDR3 consists of 15 residues. The V end lost 2 bases, the J end lost 3 bases, and 13 bases lay between the germline ends. The CDR3: CASSEFGGREETQYF. The CDR3 DNA is TGTGCCAGCAGTGAATTCGGGGGACGGGAAGAGACCCAGTACTTC.

The chain joins TRBV12-5 to TRBJ2-3; TRBD1 aligns across 7 bases. Per the germline V gene, CDR1 is LGHNT and CDR2 is FRNRAP. The CDR3 totals 15 residues. The V segment lost 5 bases and the J segment 0 bases; nucleotides outside the gene matches: 5. CDR3 residues: CASGQGVGSTDTQYF. The DNA of the CDR3 is TGTGCTAGTGGTCAGGGGGTCGGTAGCACAGATACGCAGTATTTT.

The genes are TRBV5-8 and TRBJ2-1; 7 nucleotides align to TRBD1. The germline V gene has CDR1 SGHTS and CDR2 YDEGEE. The trim removed 4 bases at V and 9 bases at J, leaving 7 bases unmatched. This CDR3 contains 13 residues. This chain's CDR3 is CASSERQGSEQFF. In DNA, the CDR3 is TGTGCCAGCAGCGAAAGACAGGGCAGTGAGCAGTTCTTC.

The genes are TRBV28 and TRBJ1-1; TRBD1 aligns across 7 bases. Germline V lookup: CDR1 MDHEN, CDR2 SYDVKM. The V segment lost 2 bases and the J segment 3 bases; nucleotides outside the gene matches: 9. The CDR3 contains 16 residues. The CDR3 sequence is CASSLKTGFWDTEAFF. The CDR3 nucleotides read TGTGCCAGCAGTTTAAAGACAGGGTTCTGGGACACTGAAGCTTTCTTT.

The chain's CDR3 is CATSRVWRDRHTGELFF. The CDR3 DNA follows: TGTGCCACCAGCAGAGTGTGGCGGGATCGTCACACCGGGGAGCTGTTTTTT. The chain combines TRBV15 with TRBJ2-2; TRBD2 might be the D (6 bases). This CDR3 region has 17 residues. V shed 1 base and J shed 3 bases, with 15 bases lying between them. Germline V gene sequence: CDR1 LNHNV, CDR2 YYDKDF (reference sequence).

This rearrangement joins TRBV5-6 to TRBJ1-4; D not resolved. V was shortened by 4 bases and J by 6 bases, with 10 bases between the two germline ends. CDR3 length: 13 amino acids. Germline assignment: CDR1 SGHDT and CDR2 YYEEEE. CDR3 in DNA: TGTGCCAGCAGCCCCGGGGTAGATGAAAAACTGTTTTTT. This translates into CASSPGVDEKLFF.

The chain carries TRBV30 and TRBJ1-5, with 7 bases aligning to TRBD1. Looked up from germline, CDR1 is GTSNPN and CDR2 is SVGIG (reference sequence). The ends lost 1 base at V and 2 bases at J; junction bases unmatched: 2. The CDR3 covers 14 residues. CDR3 in amino acids: CAWSAGQGNQPQHF. DNA for the CDR3: TGTGCCTGGAGTGCAGGACAGGGCAATCAGCCCCAGCATTTT.

The chain couples TRBV19 to TRBJ1-5; the D gene is possibly TRBD1 (6 bases). V was pared by 6 bases and J by 0 bases, with 15 bases between. The CDR3 contains 16 residues. Germline lookup yields CDR1 LNHDA and CDR2 SQIVND (reference sequence). CDR3 in amino acids: CASRRTAGYSNQPQHF. CDR3 DNA: TGTGCCAGTAGACGGACAGCAGGCTATAGCAATCAGCCCCAGCATTTT.

This clone was counted only a few times. The chain uses TRBV6-6 and TRBJ1-2, with D possibly TRBD1 on 5 matching bases. The length of the CDR3 is 13 residues. V dropped 7 bases and J dropped 0 bases, with 9 bases sitting between them. The germline V gene encodes CDR1 MNHNY and CDR2 SVGAGI (reference sequence). CDR3 sequence reads: CASKRGSNYGYTF. CDR3 bases: TGTGCCAGCAAAAGGGGCTCTAACTATGGCTACACCTTC.

V and J are TRBV7-9 and TRBJ2-5; 12 bases align to TRBD2. The V and J ends lost 5 bases and 2 bases, in that order; junction bases with no gene match: 6. The CDR3 contains 16 residues. Germline V gene data show CDR1 as SEHNR and CDR2 as FQNEAQ (reference sequence). Here the CDR3 reads CASSLGLAGQQETQYF. The CDR3 nucleotides are TGTGCCAGCAGCCTGGGACTAGCGGGCCAACAAGAGACCCAGTACTTC.

This clone was detected only a few times. V usage is TRBV10-1 and J usage is TRBJ1-1; the D is unclear. Germline CDR1 WNHNN, CDR2 SYGVQD (reference sequence). The CDR3 is 13 residues long. V was clipped by 2 bases and J by 3 bases, with 7 bases between them. The CDR3 nucleotides read TGCGCCAGCAGTGAGACGAGGTACACTGAAGCTTTCTTT. The encoded protein is CASSETRYTEAFF.

The genes are TRBV7-9 and TRBJ1-2; 10 nucleotides agree with TRBD1. The germline V gene has CDR1 SEHNR and CDR2 FQNEAQ (reference sequence). Germline trimming cut 3 bases from V and 14 bases from J; bases unmatched to any gene: 9. There are 13 residues in the CDR3. CDR3 sequence reads: CASSFMTGGPGTF. The CDR3 bases are TGTGCCAGCAGCTTTATGACAGGGGGCCCGGGGACCTTC.

This rearrangement joins TRBV5-6 to TRBJ1-1; no reliable D call. The length of the CDR3 is 13 residues. Per the germline V gene, CDR1 is SGHDT and CDR2 is YYEEEE. V lost 0 bases and J 5 bases, leaving 8 bases between the germline ends. The CDR3 reads CASSLGGETEAFF. DNA of the CDR3: TGTGCCAGCAGCTTGGGTGGGGAGACTGAAGCTTTCTTT.

The J gene is TRBJ1-2, the V gene TRBV13; D gene unclear. V was cut by 6 bases and J by 4 bases, with 9 bases left in between. Germline V lookup: CDR1 PRHDT, CDR2 FYEKMQ (reference sequence). This CDR3 is 12 amino acids long. DNA of the CDR3: TGTGCCAGCAGTGGCCAACCCTATGGCTACACCTTC. It is translated as CASSGQPYGYTF.

V usage is TRBV7-2 and J usage is TRBJ1-1; the D gene is possibly TRBD1 (6 bases). CDR1 is SGHTA, CDR2 FQGNSA, per germline. V shed 5 bases and J shed 9 bases, with 13 bases lying between them. This CDR3 spans 12 amino acids. In nucleotides, the CDR3 is TGTGCCAGCAGCGGTGGGGGGGCAAAAGCTTTCTTT. It translates to CASSGGGAKAFF.

This clone was seen once. The chain is built from TRBV25-1 and TRBJ2-5; the D gene is possibly TRBD2 (6 bases). The J call may be mistaken, given a closer DNA end match to TRBJ2-7. CDR1 and CDR2 (germline): MGHDK, SYGVNS. The CDR3 totals 15 residues. CDR3 sequence: CASRRTGLKAYEQYF. In DNA form, the CDR3 reads TGTGCCAGCAGAAGAACGGGACTTAAAGCCTACGAGCAGTACTTC.

The chain recombines TRBV10-3 with TRBJ2-1, with D perhaps matching TRBD1 (6 bases). The germline V and J ends were trimmed by 10 bases and 5 bases, with 18 bases remaining between them. This CDR3 has 14 residues. CDR1 ENHRY and CDR2 SYGVKD come from the germline V gene. This chain's CDR3 is CATRDTSTNNEQFF. CDR3 in DNA: TGTGCCACCCGGGACACATCCACGAACAATGAGCAGTTCTTC.